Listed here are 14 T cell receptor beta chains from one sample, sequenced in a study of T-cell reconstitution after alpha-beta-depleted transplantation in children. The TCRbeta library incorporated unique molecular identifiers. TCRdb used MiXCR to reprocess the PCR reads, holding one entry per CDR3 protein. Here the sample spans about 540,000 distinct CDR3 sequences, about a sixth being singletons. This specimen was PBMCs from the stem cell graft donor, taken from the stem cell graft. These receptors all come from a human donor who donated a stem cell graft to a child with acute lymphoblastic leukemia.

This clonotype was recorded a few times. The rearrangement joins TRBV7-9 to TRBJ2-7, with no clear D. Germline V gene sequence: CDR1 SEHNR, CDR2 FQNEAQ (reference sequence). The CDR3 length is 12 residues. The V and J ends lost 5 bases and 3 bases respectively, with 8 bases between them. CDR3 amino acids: CASSISSYEQYF. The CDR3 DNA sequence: TGTGCCAGCAGCATTTCTAGCTACGAGCAGTACTTC.

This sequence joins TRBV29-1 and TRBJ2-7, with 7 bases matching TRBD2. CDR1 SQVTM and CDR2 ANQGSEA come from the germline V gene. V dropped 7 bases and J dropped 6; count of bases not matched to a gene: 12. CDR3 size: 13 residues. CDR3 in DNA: TGCAGCGCCGAGGGCGGGAGCAAAACCGAGCAGTACTTC. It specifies CSAEGGSKTEQYF.

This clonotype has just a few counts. CDR3: CASSLQGIMGYTF. CDR3 DNA sequence: TGTGCCAGCAGCCTACAGGGAATCATGGGCTACACCTTC. V usage is TRBV12-3 or TRBV12-4 and J usage is TRBJ1-2; D possibly corresponds to TRBD1 (6 bases). V dropped 6 bases and J dropped 8 bases, with 16 bases sitting between them. This CDR3 region has 13 residues.

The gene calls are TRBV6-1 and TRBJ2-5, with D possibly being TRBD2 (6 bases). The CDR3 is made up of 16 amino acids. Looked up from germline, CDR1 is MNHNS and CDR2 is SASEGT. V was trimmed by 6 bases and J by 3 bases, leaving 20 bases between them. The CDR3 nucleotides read TGTGCCAGCAGCCCGCTCTTAGGGGAGGAGGAAGAGACCCAGTACTTC. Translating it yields CASSPLLGEEEETQYF.

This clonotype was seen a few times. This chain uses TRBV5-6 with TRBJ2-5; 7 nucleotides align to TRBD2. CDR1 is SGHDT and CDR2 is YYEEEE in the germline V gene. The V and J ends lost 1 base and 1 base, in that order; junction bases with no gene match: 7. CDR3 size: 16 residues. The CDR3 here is CASSLLATSAQETQYF. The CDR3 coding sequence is TGTGCCAGCAGCTTGCTCGCCACTAGCGCCCAAGAGACCCAGTACTTC.

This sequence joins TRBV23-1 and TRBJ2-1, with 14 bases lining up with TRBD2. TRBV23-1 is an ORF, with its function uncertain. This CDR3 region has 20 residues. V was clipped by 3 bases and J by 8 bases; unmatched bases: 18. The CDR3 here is CASSQDKHKRPGLAGDEQFF. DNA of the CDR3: TGCGCCAGCAGTCAGGACAAGCACAAAAGACCGGGACTAGCGGGAGATGAGCAGTTCTTC.

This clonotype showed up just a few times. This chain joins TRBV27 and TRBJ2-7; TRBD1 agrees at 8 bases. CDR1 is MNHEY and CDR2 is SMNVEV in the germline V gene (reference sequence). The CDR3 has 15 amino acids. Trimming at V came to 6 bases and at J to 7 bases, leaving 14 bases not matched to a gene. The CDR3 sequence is CASSPRGQVYAEQYF. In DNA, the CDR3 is TGTGCCAGCAGCCCCAGGGGGCAGGTATACGCGGAGCAGTACTTC.

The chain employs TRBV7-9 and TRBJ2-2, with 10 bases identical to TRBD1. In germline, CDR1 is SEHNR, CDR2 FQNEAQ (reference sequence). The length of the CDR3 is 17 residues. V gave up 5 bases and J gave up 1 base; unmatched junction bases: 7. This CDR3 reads CASSPIGTGVNTGELFF. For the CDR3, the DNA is TGTGCCAGCAGCCCAATAGGGACAGGGGTGAACACCGGGGAGCTGTTTTTT.

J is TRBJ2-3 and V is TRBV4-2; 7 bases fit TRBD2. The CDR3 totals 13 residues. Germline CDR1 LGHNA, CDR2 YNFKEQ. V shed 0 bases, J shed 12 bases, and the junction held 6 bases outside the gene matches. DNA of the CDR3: TGTGCCAGCAGCCAAGATACCAGCGGGGAACAGTATTTT. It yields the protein CASSQDTSGEQYF.

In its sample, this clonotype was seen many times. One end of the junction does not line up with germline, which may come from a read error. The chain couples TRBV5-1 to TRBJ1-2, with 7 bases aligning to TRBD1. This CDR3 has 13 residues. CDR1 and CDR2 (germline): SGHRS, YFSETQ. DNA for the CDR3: TGTGCCAGCAGCTTAGACAGGGACTATGGCTACACCTTC. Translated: CASSLDRDYGYTF.

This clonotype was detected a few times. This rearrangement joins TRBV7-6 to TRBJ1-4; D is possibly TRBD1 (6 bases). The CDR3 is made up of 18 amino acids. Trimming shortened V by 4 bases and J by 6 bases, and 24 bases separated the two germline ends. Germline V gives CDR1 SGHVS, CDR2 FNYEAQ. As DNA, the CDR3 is TGTGCCAGCAGCTACTCCCCTTCATCAACAGGGAGGGATGAAAAACTGTTTTTT. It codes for CASSYSPSSTGRDEKLFF. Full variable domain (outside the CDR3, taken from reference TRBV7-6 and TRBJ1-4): GAGVSQSPRYKVTKRGQDVALRCDPISGHVSLYWYRQALGQGPEFLTYFNYEAQQDKSGLPNDRFSAERPEGSISTLTIQRTEQRDSAMYRCASSYSPSSTGRDEKLFFGSGTQLSVL.

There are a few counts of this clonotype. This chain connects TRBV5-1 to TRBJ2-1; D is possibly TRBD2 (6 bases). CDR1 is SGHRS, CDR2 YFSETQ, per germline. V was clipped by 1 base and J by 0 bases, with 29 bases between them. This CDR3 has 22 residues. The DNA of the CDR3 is TGCGCCAGCAGCTTGTCCTTAGCGGCGGGGCGGCAGTTCTATAGCTCCTACAATGAGCAGTTCTTC. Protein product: CASSLSLAAGRQFYSSYNEQFF.

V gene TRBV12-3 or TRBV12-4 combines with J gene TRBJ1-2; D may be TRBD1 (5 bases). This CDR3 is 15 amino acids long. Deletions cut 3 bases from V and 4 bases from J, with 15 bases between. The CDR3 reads CASSFLSGASYGYTF. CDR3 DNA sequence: TGTGCCAGCAGTTTCTTATCCGGGGCGTCCTATGGCTACACCTTC.

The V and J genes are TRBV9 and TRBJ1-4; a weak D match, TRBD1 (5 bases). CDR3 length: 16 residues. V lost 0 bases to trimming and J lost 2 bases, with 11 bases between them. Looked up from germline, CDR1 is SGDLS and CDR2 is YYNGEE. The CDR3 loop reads CASSVEGGATNEKLFF. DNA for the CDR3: TGTGCCAGCAGCGTAGAAGGAGGGGCCACTAATGAAAAACTGTTTTTT. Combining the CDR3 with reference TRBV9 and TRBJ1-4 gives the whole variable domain DSGVTQTPKHLITATGQRVTLRCSPRSGDLSVYWYQQSLDQGLQFLIQYYNGEERAKGNILERFSAQQFPDLHSELNLSSLELGDSALYFCASSVEGGATNEKLFFGSGTQLSVL.